The rows below give T cell receptor beta chains drawn from one sample of a study of T cell changes during pregnancy in multiple sclerosis. TCRdb's table, derived via immunoSEQ multiplex PCR, lists solely in-frame clones and lacks some. The sample carries 90,000 to 100,000 clones, around 93% recorded once. Sequencing used peripheral blood, obtained in the third trimester of pregnancy. The origin of the receptors is a female donor with multiple sclerosis, enrolled in a pregnancy study. Each CDR3 is given with its conserved first and last residue. The order of the fields is CDR3 DNA, CDR3 protein, D gene, clone size, J gene, V gene. D genes are given only for firm matches. Clone size is given for some rows only: seen once, a few or many times, or a class if the clone is expanded.

TGTGCCAGCAGCGCTTTGACAGACTATGGCTACACCTTC | CASSALTDYGYTF | - | - | TRBJ1-2 | TRBV9
TGTGCCAGCTCACCCCTGGGGGGGTCAGGAACTGAAGCTTTCTTT | CASSPLGGSGTEAFF | - | once | TRBJ1-1 | TRBV18
TGTGCCAGCAGGGGGGGGTCGGGCACCTTC | CASRGGSGTF | - | once | TRBJ1-2 | TRBV2
TGCAGTGCTGTGGGCCACACTGAAGCTTTCTTT | CSAVGHTEAFF | - | many | TRBJ1-1 | TRBV20-1
TGTGCCAGCACCATGGGACTCGTAAACTATGGCTACACCTTC | CASTMGLVNYGYTF | - | - | TRBJ1-2 | TRBV28
TGTGCCAGCAGCCACGACAACAGGGTCGCTGAAGCTTTCTTT | CASSHDNRVAEAFF | - | - | TRBJ1-1 | TRBV7-2
TGCGCCAGCAGCGCAGTACTAGCGGGGTCTGGGGCCAACGTCCTGACTTTC | CASSAVLAGSGANVLTF | TRBD2 | - | TRBJ2-6 | TRBV5-1
TGTGCCAGCAGTTCGGGATGGACTAGGACCCCCGGGGAGCTGTTTTTT | CASSSGWTRTPGELFF | TRBD2 | - | TRBJ2-2 | TRBV28
TGTGCCAGCAGTAAAGAGGGTAGCGGGATGGGGGAGCTGTTTTTT | CASSKEGSGMGELFF | TRBD2 | - | TRBJ2-2 | TRBV2
TGTGCCAGCAGCGTAGTCGGGACAGGGGGAACAGATACGCAGTATTTT | CASSVVGTGGTDTQYF | TRBD1 | - | TRBJ2-3 | TRBV9
TGCAGCGTTGGGCCAGGAGAGACCCAGTACTTC | CSVGPGETQYF | - | - | TRBJ2-5 | TRBV29-1
TGTGCCAGCGCAGGGGGGGAGACCCAGTACTTC | CASAGGETQYF | - | - | TRBJ2-5 | TRBV2
TGTGCCAGCAGCTCAAACGACAGGTTCAACTCCTACGAGCAGTACTTC | CASSSNDRFNSYEQYF | - | - | TRBJ2-7 | TRBV11-2
TGTGCCAGCAGCCAAGAGTGGACTAGCGGGAGCAATGAGCAGTTCTTC | CASSQEWTSGSNEQFF | TRBD2 | - | TRBJ2-1 | TRBV4-2
TGTGCCAGCTCAGAGAAGAACAGGGTGGGTGAGCAGTACTTC | CASSEKNRVGEQYF | - | - | TRBJ2-7 | TRBV18
TGTGCCATCACGGGGAAGGGTTCCTACGAGCAGTACTTC | CAITGKGSYEQYF | - | - | TRBJ2-7 | TRBV10-3
TGTGCCTGGACCTTACAGGGGGCGAACACTGAAGCTTTCTTT | CAWTLQGANTEAFF | TRBD1 | once | TRBJ1-1 | TRBV30
TGTGCCAGCCGCGGAGGCTCCTATACGCAGTATTTT | CASRGGSYTQYF | - | - | TRBJ2-3 | TRBV25-1
TGCAGCGTTCGTGGGAGGACTCCCACAGATACGCAGTATTTT | CSVRGRTPTDTQYF | - | - | TRBJ2-3 | TRBV29-1